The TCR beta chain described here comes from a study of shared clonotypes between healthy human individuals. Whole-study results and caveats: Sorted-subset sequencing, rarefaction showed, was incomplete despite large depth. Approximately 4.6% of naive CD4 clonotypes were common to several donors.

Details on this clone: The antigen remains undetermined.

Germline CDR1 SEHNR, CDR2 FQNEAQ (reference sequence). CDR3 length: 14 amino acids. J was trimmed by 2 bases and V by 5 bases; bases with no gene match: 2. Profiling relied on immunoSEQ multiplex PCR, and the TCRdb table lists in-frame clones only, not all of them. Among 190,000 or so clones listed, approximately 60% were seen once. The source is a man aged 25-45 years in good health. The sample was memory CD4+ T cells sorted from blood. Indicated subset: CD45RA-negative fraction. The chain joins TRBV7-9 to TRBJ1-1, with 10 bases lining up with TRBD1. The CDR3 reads CASSPTGGNTEAFF. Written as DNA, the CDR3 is TGTGCCAGCAGCCCGACAGGGGGCAACACTGAAGCTTTCTTT.